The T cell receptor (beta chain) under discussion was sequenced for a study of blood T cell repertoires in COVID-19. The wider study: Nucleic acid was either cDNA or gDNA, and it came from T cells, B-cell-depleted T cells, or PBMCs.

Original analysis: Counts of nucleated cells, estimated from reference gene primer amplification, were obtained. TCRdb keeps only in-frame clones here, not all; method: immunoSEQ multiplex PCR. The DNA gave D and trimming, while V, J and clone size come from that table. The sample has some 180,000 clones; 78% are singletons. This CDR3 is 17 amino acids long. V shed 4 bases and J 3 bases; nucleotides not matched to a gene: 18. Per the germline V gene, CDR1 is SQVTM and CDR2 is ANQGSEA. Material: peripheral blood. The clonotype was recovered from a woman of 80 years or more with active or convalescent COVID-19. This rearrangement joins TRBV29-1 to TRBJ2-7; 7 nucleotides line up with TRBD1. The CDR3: CSVVSIGGDTRVYEQYF. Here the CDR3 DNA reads TGCAGCGTTGTCTCCATAGGGGGCGACACTCGGGTCTACGAGCAGTACTTC.